The present entry profiles one T cell receptor beta chain with its context. As yet, its antigen is unknown. Looked up from germline, CDR1 is ENHRY and CDR2 is SYGVKD. Losses at the gene ends were 4 bases for V and 4 bases for J; bases not matched to a gene: 5. The CDR3 spans 14 residues. This entry comes from a study of long-term antiretroviral therapy in people with HIV. Whole-study findings and limits: Spans of CDR3 length were tighter for HIV repertoires than for controls.

Investigators performed immunoSEQ version v3.0 at survey level. Some clones are missing from TCRdb's copy, which holds only in-frame ones; the method was immunoSEQ multiplex PCR. Seen here are 15,000 to 20,000 clones, approximately 86% observed once, and the top ten hold about 11%. The input for sequencing was unsorted PBMCs, taken 0.5 years after starting antiretroviral therapy. V and J are TRBV10-3 and TRBJ2-7; 9 bases agree with TRBD1. The receptor was derived from a man aged 35 to 55 with HIV. The CDR3 sequence is CAISGQGGPYEQYF. CDR3 nucleotides: TGTGCCATCAGTGGACAGGGGGGCCCGTACGAGCAGTACTTC.